This T cell receptor (beta chain) is drawn from a study of cytomegalovirus exposure and HLA in healthy donors. Study-wide findings and caveats: Researchers catalogued 164 TCR beta chains as cytomegalovirus-associated. The authors later linked a missense DCLRE1C variant to TCR beta V- and J-gene trimming.

V was clipped by 2 bases and J by 5 bases; unmatched bases: 13. Germline values: CDR1 MNHEY, CDR2 SMNVEV (reference sequence). There are 17 residues in the CDR3. The PCR had 60 Vbeta and 13 Jbeta primers. Clones were read by immunoSEQ multiplex PCR, and TCRdb kept only the in-frame ones, dropping some. The sample holds approximately 59,000 clones, 55% to 75% seen once. Concerning this clone: Its antigen is undetermined.

The chain couples TRBV27 to TRBJ2-7; 9 bases map to TRBD1. Source material: PBMCs. This TCR came from a middle-aged man in good health and CMV-seropositive. The CDR3 loop reads CASSLRGWDRVVDEQYF. CDR3 nucleotide sequence: TGTGCCAGCAGTTTAAGAGGGTGGGACAGGGTAGTTGACGAGCAGTACTTC.